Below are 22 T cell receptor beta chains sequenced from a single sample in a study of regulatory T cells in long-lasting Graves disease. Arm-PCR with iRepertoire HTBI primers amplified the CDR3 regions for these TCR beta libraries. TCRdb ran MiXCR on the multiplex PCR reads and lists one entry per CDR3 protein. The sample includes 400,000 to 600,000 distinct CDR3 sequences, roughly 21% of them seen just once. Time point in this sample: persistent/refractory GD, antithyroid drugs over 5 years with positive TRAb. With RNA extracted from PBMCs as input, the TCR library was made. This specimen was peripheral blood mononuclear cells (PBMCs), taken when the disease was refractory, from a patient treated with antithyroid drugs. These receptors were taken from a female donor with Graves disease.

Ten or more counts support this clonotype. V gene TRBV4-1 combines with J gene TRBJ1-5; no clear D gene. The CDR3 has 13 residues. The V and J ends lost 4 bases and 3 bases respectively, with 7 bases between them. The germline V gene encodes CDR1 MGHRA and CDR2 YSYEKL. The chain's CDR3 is CASSPRDNQPQHF. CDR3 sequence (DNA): TGCGCCAGCAGCCCAAGGGACAATCAGCCCCAGCATTTT.

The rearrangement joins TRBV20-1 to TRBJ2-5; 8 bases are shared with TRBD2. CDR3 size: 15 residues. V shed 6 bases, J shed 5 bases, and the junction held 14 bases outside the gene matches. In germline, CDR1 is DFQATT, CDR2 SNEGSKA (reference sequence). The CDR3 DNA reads TGCAGTGCCCCGGTAGCGGGGAGGCTTGATGAGACCCAGTACTTC. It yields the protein CSAPVAGRLDETQYF.

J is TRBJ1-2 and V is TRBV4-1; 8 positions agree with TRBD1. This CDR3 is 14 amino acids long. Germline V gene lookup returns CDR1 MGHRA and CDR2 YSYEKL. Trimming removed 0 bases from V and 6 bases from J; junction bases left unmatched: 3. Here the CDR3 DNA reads TGCGCCAGCAGCCAAGATACAGGGGGTGATGGCTACACCTTC. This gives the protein CASSQDTGGDGYTF.

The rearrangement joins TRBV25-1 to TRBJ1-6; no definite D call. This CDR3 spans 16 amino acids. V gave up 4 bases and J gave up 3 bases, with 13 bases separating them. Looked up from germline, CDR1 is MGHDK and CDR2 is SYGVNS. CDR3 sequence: CASSGAPHFYNSPLHF. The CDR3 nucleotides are TGTGCCAGCAGTGGAGCGCCGCATTTCTATAATTCACCCCTCCACTTT.

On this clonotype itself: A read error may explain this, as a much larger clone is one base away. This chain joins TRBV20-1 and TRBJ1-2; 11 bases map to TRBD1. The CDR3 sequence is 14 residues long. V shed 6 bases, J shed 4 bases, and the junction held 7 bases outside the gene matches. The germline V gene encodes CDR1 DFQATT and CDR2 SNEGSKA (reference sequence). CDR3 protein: CSALHGQGAYGYTF. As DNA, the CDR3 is TGCAGTGCCCTCCACGGACAGGGGGCCTATGGCTACACCTTC.

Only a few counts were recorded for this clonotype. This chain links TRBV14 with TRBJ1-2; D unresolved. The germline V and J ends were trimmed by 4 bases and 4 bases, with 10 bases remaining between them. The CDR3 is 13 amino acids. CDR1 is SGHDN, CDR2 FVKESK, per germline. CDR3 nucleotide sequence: TGTGCCAGCAGCCGGGTAGCTTTCTATGGCTACACCTTC. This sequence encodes CASSRVAFYGYTF. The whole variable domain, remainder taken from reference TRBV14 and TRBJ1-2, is EAGVTQFPSHSVIEKGQTVTLRCDPISGHDNLYWYRRVMGKEIKFLLHFVKESKQDESGMPNNRFLAERTGGTYSTLKVQPAELEDSGVYFCASSRVAFYGYTFGSGTRLTVV.

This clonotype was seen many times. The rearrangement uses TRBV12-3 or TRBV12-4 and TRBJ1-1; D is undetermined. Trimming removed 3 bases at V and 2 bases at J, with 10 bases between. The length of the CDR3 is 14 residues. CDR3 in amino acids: CASSLGRPNTEAFF. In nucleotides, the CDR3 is TGTGCCAGCAGTTTGGGAAGGCCAAACACTGAAGCTTTCTTT.

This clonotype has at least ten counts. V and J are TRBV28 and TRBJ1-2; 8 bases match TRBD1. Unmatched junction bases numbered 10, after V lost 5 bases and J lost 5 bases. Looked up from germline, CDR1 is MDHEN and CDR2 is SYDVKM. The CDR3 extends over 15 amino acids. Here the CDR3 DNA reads TGTGCCAGCAGTCCAGACAGGGGAGTAGGGTATGGCTACACCTTC. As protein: CASSPDRGVGYGYTF.

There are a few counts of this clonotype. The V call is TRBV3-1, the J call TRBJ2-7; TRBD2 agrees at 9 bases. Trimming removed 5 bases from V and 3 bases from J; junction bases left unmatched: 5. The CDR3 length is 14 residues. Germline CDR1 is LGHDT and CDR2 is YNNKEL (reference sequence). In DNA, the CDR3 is TGTGCCAGCAGCTCTAGCGGGGATTTCTACGAGCAGTACTTC. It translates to CASSSSGDFYEQYF.

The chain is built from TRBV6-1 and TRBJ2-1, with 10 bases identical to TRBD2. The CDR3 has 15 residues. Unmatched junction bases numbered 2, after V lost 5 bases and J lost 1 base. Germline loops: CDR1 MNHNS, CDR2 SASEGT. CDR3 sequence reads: CASSTSGTSYNEQFF. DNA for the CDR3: TGTGCCAGCAGTACTAGCGGGACATCCTACAATGAGCAGTTCTTC.

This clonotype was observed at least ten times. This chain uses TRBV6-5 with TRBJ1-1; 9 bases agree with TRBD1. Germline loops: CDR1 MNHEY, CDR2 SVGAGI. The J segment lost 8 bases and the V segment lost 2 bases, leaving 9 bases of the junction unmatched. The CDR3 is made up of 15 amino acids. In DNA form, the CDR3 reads TGTGCCAGCAGTTACGGACCCGGGACAGGGACCGAAGCTTTCTTT. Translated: CASSYGPGTGTEAFF.

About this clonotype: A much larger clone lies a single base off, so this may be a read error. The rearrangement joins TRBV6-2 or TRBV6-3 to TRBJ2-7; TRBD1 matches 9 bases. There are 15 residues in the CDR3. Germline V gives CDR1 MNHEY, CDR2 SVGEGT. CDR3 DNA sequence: TGTGTCAGCAGTTACTCGGGGACAGGGAACTACGAGCAGTACTTC. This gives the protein CVSSYSGTGNYEQYF.

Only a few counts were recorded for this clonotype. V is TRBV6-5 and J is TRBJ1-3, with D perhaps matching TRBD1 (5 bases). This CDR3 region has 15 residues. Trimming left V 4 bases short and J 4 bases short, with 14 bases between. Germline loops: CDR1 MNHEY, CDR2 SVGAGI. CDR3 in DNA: TGTGCCAGCAGTTCCCTCGGGGCAGGGGGAAACACCATATATTTT. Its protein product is CASSSLGAGGNTIYF.

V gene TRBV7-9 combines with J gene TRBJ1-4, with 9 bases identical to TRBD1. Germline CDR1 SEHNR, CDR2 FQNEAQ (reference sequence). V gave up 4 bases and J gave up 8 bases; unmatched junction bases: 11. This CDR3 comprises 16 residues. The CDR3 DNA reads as TGTGCCAGCAGCTCGAAGGGACAGGGAATACGGGAAAAACTGTTTTTT. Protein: CASSSKGQGIREKLFF.

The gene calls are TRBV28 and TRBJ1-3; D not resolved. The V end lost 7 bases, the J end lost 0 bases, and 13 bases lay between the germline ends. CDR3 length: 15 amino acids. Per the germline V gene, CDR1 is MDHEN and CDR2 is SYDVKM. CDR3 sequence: CASNDPTRSGNTIYF. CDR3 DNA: TGTGCCAGCAACGATCCCACGCGCTCTGGAAACACCATATATTTT.

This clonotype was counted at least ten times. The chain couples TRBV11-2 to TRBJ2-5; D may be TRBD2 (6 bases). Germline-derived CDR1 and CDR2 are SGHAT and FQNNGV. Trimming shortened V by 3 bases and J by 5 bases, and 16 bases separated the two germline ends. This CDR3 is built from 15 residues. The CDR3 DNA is TGTGCCAGCAGCTTCGGCCAGCGGGCATGGGAGACCCAGTACTTC. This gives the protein CASSFGQRAWETQYF.

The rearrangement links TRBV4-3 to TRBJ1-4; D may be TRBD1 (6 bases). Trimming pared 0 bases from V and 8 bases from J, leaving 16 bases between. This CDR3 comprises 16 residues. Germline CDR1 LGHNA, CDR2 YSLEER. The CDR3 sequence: CASSQDPGGAREKLFF. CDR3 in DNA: TGCGCCAGCAGCCAAGATCCGGGGGGCGCTCGAGAAAAACTGTTTTTT.

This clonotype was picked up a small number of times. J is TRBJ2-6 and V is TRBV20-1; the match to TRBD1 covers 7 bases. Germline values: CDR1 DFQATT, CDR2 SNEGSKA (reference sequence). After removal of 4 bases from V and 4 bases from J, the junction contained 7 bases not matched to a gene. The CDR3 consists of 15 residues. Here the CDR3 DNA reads TGCAGTGCTACGACAGGGCTGTCCGGGGCCAACGTCCTGACTTTC. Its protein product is CSATTGLSGANVLTF.

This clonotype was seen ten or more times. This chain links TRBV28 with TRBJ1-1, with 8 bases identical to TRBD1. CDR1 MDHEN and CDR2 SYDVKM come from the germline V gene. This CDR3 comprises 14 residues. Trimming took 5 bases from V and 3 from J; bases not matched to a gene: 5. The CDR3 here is CASSTQGADTEAFF. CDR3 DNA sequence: TGTGCCAGCAGTACCCAGGGGGCAGACACTGAAGCTTTCTTT. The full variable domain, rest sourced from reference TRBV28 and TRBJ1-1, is DVKVTQSSRYLVKRTGEKVFLECVQDMDHENMFWYRQDPGLGLRLIYFSYDVKMKEKGDIPEGYSVSREKKERFSLILESASTNQTSMYLCASSTQGADTEAFFGQGTRLTVV.

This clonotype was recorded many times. CDR3 protein: CASSGLAGEETQYF. CDR3 nucleotide sequence: TGTGCCAGCAGTGGACTAGCGGGAGAAGAGACCCAGTACTTC. The chain carries TRBV6-1 and TRBJ2-5; 12 positions match TRBD2. The CDR3 sequence is 14 residues long. V gave up 4 bases and J gave up 3 bases; unmatched junction bases: 0. Germline CDR1 MNHNS, CDR2 SASEGT.

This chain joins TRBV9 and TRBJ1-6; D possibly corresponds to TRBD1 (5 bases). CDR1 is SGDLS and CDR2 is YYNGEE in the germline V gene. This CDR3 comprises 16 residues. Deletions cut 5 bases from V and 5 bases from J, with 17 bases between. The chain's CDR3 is CASSWSGGVDNSPLHF. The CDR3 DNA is TGTGCCAGCAGTTGGAGTGGGGGGGTCGATAATTCACCCCTCCACTTT. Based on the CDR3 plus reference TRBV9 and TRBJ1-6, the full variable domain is DSGVTQTPKHLITATGQRVTLRCSPRSGDLSVYWYQQSLDQGLQFLIQYYNGEERAKGNILERFSAQQFPDLHSELNLSSLELGDSALYFCASSWSGGVDNSPLHFGNGTRLTVT.

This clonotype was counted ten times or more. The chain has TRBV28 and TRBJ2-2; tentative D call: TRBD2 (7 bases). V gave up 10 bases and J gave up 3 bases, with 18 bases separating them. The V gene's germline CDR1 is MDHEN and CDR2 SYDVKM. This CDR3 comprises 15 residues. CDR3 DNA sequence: TGTGCCACCAGAAATAGGGGGGGAGACACCGGGGAGCTGTTTTTT. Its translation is CATRNRGGDTGELFF.